This TCR beta chain was identified during a study of cytomegalovirus exposure and HLA in healthy donors. Study findings and constraints: Later work found most CMV-associated TCR beta chains apparently HLA-restricted. The listing of 150 to 200 TCR beta chains classed them as cytomegalovirus-associated. The dataset shows that most TCR sequences were rare, while some public TCRs occurred in many donors.

Both 60 Vbeta primers and 13 Jbeta primers went into the PCR. Authors' processing steps: Roughly 73 million unique TCR beta chains, about 11 million of them shared, were counted by a later analysis. Profiled with immunoSEQ multiplex PCR; TCRdb holds only in-frame clones, not every one. The DNA gave D and trimming, while V, J and clone size come from that table. The table has 100,000 to 150,000 clones, 70% to 80% seen once. A remark on this clone: Its antigen is as yet unknown.

Germline-derived CDR1 and CDR2 are LNHDA and SQIVND (reference sequence). After removal of 6 bases from V and 1 base from J, the junction contained 7 bases not matched to a gene. The CDR3 spans 15 residues. Sequencing input: PBMCs. The chain employs TRBV19 and TRBJ2-7; TRBD1 agrees at 9 bases. This clonotype was obtained from a man aged 45 to 65 in good health and CMV-seronegative. This chain's CDR3 is CASSHGGQGSYEQYF. The CDR3 DNA follows: TGTGCCAGTAGCCATGGGGGACAGGGATCCTACGAGCAGTACTTC.